This T cell receptor (beta chain) was found in a study of blood T cell repertoires in COVID-19. About the research overall: Spain, Italy and the United States supplied samples that represented acute and convalescent COVID-19.

Trimming removed 7 bases from V and 7 bases from J; junction bases left unmatched: 9. The CDR3 is made up of 14 amino acids. Germline V gives CDR1 KGHDR, CDR2 SFDVKD. Sequencing was performed with immunoSEQ multiplex PCR; in TCRdb, only in-frame clones are kept and a portion is missing. This table holds 190,000 or so clones, about 88% found once. Membership in each cohort depended on participant-reported clinical history. The clonotype originates from a woman younger than 45 who had been exposed to COVID-19. This chain connects TRBV24-1 to TRBJ2-1; 7 bases line up with TRBD2. The sequenced sample was PBMCs or T cells enriched from blood (not recorded which). The CDR3 DNA reads TGTGCCACCAGAGCTAGCGGAGATTCGAATGAGCAGTTCTTC. It yields the protein CATRASGDSNEQFF.